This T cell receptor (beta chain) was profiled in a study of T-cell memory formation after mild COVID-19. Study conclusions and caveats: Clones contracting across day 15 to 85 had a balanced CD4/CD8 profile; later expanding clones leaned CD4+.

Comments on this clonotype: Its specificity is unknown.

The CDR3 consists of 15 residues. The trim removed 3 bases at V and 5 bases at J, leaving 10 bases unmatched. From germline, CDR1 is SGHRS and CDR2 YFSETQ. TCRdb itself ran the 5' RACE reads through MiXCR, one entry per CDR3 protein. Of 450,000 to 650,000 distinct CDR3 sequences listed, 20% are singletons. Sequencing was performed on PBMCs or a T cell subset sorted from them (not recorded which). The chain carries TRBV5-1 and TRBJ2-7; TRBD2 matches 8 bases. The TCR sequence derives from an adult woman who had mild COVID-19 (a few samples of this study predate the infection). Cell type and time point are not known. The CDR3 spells CASSSLGGRTDEQYF. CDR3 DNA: TGCGCCAGCAGCTCGCTAGGCGGGAGGACCGACGAGCAGTACTTC. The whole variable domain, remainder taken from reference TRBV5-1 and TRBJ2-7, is KAGVTQTPRYLIKTRGQQVTLSCSPISGHRSVSWYQQTPGQGLQFLFEYFSETQRNKGNFPGRFSGRQFSNSRSEMNVSTLELGDSALYLCASSSLGGRTDEQYFGPGTRLTVT.